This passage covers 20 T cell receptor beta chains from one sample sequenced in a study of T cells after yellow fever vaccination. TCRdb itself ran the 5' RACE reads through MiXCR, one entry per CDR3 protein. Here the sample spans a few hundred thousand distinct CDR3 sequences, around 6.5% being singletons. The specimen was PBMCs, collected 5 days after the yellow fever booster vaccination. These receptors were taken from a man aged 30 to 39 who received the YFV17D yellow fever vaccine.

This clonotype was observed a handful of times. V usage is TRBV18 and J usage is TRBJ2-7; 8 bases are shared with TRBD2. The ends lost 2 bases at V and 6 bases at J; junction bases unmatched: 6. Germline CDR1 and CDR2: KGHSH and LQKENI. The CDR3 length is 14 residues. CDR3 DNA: TGTGCCAGCTCACCAAACGGGAGGGCCGGCGAGCAGTACTTC. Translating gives CASSPNGRAGEQYF.

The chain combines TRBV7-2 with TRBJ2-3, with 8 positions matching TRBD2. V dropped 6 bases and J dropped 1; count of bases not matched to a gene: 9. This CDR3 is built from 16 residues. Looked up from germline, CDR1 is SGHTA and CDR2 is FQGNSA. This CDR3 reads CASRERSGGRTDTQYF. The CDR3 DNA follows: TGTGCCAGCAGGGAGCGCTCGGGGGGGCGCACAGATACGCAGTATTTT. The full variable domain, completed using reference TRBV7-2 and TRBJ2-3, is GAGVSQSPSNKVTEKGKDVELRCDPISGHTALYWYRQSLGQGLEFLIYFQGNSAPDKSGLPSDRFSAERTGGSVSTLTIQRTQQEDSAVYLCASRERSGGRTDTQYFGPGTRLTVL.

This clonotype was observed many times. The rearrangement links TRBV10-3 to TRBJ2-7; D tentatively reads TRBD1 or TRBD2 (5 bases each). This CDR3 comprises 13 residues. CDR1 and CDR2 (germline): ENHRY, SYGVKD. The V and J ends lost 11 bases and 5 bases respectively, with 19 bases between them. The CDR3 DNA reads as TGTGCCGTATCCAGCCCGGGACGAGACGAGCAGTACTTC. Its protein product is CAVSSPGRDEQYF.

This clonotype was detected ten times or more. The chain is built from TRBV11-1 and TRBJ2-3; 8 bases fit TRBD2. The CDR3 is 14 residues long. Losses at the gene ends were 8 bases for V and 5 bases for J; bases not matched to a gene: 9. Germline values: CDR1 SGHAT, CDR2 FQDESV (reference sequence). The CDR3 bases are TGTGCCAGCGGAAGAGCGGGAGTGGGAGATACGCAGTATTTT. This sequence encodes CASGRAGVGDTQYF. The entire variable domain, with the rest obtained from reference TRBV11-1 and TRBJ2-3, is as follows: EAEVAQSPRYKITEKSQAVAFWCDPISGHATLYWYRQILGQGPELLVQFQDESVVDDSQLPKDRFSAERLKGVDSTLKIQPAELGDSAMYLCASGRAGVGDTQYFGPGTRLTVL.

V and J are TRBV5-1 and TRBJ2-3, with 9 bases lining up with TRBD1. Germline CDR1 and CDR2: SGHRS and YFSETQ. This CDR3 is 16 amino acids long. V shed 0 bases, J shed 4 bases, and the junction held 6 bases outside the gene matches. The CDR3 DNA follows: TGCGCCAGCAGCTTGGGGACAGGGGCGAAAGCAGATACGCAGTATTTT. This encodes CASSLGTGAKADTQYF.

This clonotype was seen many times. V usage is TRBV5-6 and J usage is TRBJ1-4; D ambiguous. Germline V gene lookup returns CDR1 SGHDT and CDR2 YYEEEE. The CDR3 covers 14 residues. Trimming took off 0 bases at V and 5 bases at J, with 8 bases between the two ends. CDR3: CASSLGPANEKLFF. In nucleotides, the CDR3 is TGTGCCAGCAGCTTGGGTCCCGCCAATGAAAAACTGTTTTTT.

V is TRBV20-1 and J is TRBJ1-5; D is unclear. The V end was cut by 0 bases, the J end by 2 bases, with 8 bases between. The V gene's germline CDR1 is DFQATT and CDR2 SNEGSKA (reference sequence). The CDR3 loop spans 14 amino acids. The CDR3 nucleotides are TGCAGTGCTAGAGATCTCCGGGGCAATCAGCCCCAGCATTTT. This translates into CSARDLRGNQPQHF.

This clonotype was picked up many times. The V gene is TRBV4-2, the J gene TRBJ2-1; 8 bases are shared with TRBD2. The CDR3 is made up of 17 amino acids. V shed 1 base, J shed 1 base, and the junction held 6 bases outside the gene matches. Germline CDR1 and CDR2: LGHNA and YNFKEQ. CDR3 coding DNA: TGTGCCAGCAGCCAAGCTCCGGGCGGGAGGTCCTACAATGAGCAGTTCTTC. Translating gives CASSQAPGGRSYNEQFF.

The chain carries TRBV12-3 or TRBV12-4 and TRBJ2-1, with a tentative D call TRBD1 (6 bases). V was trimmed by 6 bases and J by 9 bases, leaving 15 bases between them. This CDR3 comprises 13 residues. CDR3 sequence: CASSRTTQGEQFF. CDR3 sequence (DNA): TGTGCCAGCAGCCGAACAACACAGGGTGAGCAGTTCTTC.

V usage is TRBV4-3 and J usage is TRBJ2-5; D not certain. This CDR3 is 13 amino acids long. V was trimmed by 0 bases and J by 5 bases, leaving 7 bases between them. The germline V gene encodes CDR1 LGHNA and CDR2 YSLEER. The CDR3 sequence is CASSQDRFETQYF. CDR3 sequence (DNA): TGCGCCAGCAGCCAAGACAGGTTCGAGACCCAGTACTTC.

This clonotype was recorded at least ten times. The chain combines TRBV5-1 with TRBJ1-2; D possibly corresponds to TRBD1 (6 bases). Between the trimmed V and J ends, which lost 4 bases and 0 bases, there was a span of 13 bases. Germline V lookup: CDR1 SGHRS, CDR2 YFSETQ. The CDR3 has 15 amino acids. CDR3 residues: CASSGGTLANYGYTF. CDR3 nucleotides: TGCGCCAGCAGCGGCGGGACACTTGCTAACTATGGCTACACCTTC.

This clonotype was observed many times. DNA for the CDR3: TGTGCCATCAGTGAGTCGGGGGCTAGCGGTTTATACAATGAGCAGTTCTTC. Translating it yields CAISESGASGLYNEQFF. This rearrangement joins TRBV10-3 to TRBJ2-1; tentative D call: TRBD2 (7 bases). The CDR3 totals 17 residues. The germline gives CDR1 ENHRY, CDR2 SYGVKD. Between the trimmed V and J ends, which lost 0 bases and 4 bases, there was a span of 16 bases.

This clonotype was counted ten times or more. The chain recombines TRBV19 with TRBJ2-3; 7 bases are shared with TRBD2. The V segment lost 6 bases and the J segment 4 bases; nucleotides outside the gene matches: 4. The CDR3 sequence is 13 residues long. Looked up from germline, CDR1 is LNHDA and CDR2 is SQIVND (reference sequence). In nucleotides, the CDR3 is TGTGCCAGTAGCCAGCGGGGCCCAGATACGCAGTATTTT. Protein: CASSQRGPDTQYF.

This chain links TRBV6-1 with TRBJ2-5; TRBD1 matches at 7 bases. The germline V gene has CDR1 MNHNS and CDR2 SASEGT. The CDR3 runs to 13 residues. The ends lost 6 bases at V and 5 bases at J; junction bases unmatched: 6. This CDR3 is CASRSGQSETQYF. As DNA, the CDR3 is TGTGCCAGCAGATCGGGACAGTCGGAGACCCAGTACTTC.

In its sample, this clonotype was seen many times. CDR3 sequence (DNA): TGTGCCAGCAGCGGTGGGGGGAGCGCTGTGTCAGCCGGGGAGCTGTTTTTT. Amino acids: CASSGGGSAVSAGELFF. The V gene is TRBV9, the J gene TRBJ2-2; D possibly corresponds to TRBD2 (6 bases). This CDR3 has 17 amino acids. Germline V gene lookup returns CDR1 SGDLS and CDR2 YYNGEE. V was pared by 3 bases and J by 6 bases, with 21 bases between.

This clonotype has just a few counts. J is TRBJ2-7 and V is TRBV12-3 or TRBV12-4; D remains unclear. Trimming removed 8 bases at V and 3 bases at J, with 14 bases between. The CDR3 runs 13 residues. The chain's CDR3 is CASGTDGLYEQYF. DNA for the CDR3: TGTGCCAGCGGCACGGATGGTCTCTACGAGCAGTACTTC.

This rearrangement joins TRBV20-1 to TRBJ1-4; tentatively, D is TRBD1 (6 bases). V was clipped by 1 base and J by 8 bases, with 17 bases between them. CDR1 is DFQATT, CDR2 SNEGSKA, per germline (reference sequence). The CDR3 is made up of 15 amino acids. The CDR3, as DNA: TGCAGTGCTAGAGGCCTACAGGGAGTGGGGGAAAAACTGTTTTTT. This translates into CSARGLQGVGEKLFF.

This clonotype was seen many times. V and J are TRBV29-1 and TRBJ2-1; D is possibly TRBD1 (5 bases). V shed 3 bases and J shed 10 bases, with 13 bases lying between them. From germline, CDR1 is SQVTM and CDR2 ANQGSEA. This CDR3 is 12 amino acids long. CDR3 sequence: CSVDSGRTEQFF. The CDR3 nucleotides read TGCAGCGTTGATTCAGGGCGGACCGAGCAGTTCTTC.

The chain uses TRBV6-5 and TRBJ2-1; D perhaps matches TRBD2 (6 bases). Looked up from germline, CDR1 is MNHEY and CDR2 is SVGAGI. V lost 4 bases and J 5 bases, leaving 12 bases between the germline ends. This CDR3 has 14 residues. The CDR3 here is CASSWGGTNNEQFF. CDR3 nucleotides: TGTGCCAGCAGTTGGGGCGGGACCAACAATGAGCAGTTCTTC.

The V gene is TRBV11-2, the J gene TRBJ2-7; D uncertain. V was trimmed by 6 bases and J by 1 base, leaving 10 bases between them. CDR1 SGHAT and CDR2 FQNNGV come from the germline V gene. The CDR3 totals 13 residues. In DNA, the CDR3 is TGTGCCAGCAGTAGTCCGCGATCCTACGAGCAGTACTTC. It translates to CASSSPRSYEQYF.